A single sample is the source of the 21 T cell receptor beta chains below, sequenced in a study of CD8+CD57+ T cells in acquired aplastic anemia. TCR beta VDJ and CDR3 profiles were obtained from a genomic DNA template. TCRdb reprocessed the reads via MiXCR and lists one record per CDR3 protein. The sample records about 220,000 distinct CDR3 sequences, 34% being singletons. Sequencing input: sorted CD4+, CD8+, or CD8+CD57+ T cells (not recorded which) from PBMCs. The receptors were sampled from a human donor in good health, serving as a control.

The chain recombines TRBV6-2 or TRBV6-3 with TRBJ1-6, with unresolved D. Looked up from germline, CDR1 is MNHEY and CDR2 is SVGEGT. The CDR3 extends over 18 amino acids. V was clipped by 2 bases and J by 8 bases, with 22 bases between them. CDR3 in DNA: TGTGCCAGCAGTTACGGGATCCACGGTCCGGCTAATGATTCACCCCTCCACTTT. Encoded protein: CASSYGIHGPANDSPLHF.

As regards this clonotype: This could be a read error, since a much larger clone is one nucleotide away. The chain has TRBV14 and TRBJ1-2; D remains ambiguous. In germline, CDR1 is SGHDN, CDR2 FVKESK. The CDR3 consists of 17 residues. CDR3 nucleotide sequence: TGTGCCAGAAGCCAAGATCCGTGGAGGGCCCGCAACTATGGCTACACCTTC. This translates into CARSQDPWRARNYGYTF.

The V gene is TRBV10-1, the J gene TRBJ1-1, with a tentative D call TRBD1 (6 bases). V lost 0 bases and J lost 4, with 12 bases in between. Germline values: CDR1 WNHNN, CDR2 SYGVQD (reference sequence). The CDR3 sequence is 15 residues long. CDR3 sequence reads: CASSESGRGRTEAFF. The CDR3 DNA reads TGCGCCAGCAGTGAGTCGGGCAGGGGTCGCACTGAAGCTTTCTTT.

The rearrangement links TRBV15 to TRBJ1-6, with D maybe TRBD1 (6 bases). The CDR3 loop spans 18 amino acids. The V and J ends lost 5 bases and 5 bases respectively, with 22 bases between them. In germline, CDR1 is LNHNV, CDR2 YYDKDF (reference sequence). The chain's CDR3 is CATSGAPGQGRDNSPLHF. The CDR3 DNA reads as TGTGCCACCAGCGGGGCTCCGGGACAAGGCCGAGATAATTCACCCCTCCACTTT.

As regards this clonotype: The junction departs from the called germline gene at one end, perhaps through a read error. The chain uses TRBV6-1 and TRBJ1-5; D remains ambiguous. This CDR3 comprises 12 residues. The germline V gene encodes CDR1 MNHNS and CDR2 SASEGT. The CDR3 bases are TGTGCCATCAGTGAAGGAGATCAGCCCCAGCATTTT. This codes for CAISEGDQPQHF.

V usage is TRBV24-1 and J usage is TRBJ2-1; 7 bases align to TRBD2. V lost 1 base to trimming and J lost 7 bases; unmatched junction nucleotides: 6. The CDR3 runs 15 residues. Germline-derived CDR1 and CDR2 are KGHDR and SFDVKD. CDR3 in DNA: TGTGCCACCAGTGATTTTGAAGCGGGAAATAATGAGCAGTTCTTC. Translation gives CATSDFEAGNNEQFF.

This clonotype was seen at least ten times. In DNA form, the CDR3 reads TGTGCCAGCAGTTTCACAGGGGTTAGCAATCAGCCCCAGCATTTT. As protein: CASSFTGVSNQPQHF. The chain joins TRBV2 to TRBJ1-5; 7 bases line up with TRBD1. Germline V gene sequence: CDR1 SNHLY, CDR2 FYNNEI. This CDR3 region has 15 residues. After removal of 5 bases from V and 0 bases from J, the junction contained 4 bases not matched to a gene.

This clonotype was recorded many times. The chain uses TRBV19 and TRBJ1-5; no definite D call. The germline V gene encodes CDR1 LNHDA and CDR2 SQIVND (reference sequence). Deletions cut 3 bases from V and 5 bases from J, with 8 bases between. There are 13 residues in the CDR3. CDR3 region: CASSMWGDQPQHF. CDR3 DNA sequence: TGTGCCAGTAGTATGTGGGGAGATCAGCCCCAGCATTTT.

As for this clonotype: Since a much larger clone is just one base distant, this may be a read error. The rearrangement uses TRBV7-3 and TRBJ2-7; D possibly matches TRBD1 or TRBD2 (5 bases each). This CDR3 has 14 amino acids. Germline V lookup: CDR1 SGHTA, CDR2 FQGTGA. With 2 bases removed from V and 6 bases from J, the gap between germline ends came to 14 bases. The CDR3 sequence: CASSLVRGVGEQYF. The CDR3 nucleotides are TGTGCCAGCAGCTTAGTGAGGGGAGTGGGCGAGCAGTACTTC.

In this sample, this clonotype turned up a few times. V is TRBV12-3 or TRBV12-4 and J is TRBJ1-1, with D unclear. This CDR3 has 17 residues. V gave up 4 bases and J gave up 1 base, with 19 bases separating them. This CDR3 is CASSYRLSNLGNTEAFF. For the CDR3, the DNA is TGTGCCAGCAGTTATAGACTGAGCAACTTAGGGAACACTGAAGCTTTCTTT.

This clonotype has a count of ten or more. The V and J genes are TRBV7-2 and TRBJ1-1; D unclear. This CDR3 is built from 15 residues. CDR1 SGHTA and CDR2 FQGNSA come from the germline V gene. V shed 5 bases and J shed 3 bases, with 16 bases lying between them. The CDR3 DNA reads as TGTGCCAGCAGCCCCATTAAATATGGGGACACTGAAGCTTTCTTT. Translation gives CASSPIKYGDTEAFF.

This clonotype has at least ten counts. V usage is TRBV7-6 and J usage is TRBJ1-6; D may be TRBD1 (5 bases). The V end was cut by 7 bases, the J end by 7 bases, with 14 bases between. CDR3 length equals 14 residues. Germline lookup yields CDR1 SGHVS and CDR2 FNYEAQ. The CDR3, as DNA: TGTGCCAGCACCCTCCTGGCAGGGAATTCACCCCTCCACTTT. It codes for CASTLLAGNSPLHF.

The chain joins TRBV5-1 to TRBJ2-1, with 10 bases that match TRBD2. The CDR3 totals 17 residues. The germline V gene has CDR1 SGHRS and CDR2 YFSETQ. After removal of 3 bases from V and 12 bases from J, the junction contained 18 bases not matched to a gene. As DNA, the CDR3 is TGCGCCAGCAGCTCACCACCTAGCGGGAGTTACATCCCTGGGCAGTTCTTC. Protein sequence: CASSSPPSGSYIPGQFF. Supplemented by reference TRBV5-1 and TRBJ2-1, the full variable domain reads KAGVTQTPRYLIKTRGQQVTLSCSPISGHRSVSWYQQTPGQGLQFLFEYFSETQRNKGNFPGRFSGRQFSNSRSEMNVSTLELGDSALYLCASSSPPSGSYIPGQFFGPGTRLTVL.

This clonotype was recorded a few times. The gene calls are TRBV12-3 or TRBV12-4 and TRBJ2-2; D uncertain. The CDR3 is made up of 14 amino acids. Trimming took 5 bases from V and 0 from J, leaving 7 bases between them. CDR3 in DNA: TGTGCCAGCAGTCGTATATCGAACACCGGGGAGCTGTTTTTT. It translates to CASSRISNTGELFF.

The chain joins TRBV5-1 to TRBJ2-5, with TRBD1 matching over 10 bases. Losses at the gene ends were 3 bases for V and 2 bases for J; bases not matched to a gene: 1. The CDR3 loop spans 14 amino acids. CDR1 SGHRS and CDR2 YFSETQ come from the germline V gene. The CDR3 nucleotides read TGCGCCAGCAGCTGGACAGGGGGGCAAGAGACCCAGTACTTC. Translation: CASSWTGGQETQYF.

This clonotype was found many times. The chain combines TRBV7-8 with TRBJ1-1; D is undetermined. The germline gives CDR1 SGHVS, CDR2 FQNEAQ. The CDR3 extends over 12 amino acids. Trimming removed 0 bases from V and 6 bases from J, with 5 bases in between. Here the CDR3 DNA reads TGTGCCAGCAGCTTAGCGGCAGCTGAAGCTTTCTTT. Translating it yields CASSLAAAEAFF.

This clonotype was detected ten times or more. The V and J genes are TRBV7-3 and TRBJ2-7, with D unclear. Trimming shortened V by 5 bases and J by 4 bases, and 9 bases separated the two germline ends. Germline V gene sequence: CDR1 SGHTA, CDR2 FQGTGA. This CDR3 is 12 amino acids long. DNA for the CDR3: TGTGCCAGCAGCCCGGCGGAGTACGAGCAGTACTTC. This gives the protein CASSPAEYEQYF.

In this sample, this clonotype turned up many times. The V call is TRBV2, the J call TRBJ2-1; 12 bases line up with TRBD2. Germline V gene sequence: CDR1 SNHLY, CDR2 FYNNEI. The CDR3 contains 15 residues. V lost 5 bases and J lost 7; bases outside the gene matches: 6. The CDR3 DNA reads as TGTGCCAGCAGTAAAGGACTAGCGGGAAAAAATGAGCAGTTCTTC. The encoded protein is CASSKGLAGKNEQFF.

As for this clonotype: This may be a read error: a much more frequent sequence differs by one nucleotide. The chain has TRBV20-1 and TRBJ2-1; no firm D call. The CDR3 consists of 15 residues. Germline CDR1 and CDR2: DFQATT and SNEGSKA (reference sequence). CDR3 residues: CSARERLVSSGERFF. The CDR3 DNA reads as TGCAGTGCTAGGGAGAGGTTGGTATCATCCGGTGAGCGGTTCTTC.

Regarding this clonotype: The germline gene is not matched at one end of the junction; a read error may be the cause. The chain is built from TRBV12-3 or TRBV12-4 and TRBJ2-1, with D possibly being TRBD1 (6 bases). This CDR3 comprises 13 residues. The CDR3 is CVSMRGIRNEQFF. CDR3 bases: TGTGTCAGCATGAGGGGGATCCGCAATGAGCAGTTCTTC.

The CDR3 DNA is TGTGCCAGCAGGGCCACAGGGTATGGCTACACCTTC. It yields the protein CASRATGYGYTF. The chain is built from TRBV7-9 and TRBJ1-2; a weak D match, TRBD1 (6 bases). V was pared by 6 bases and J by 5 bases, with 10 bases between. The CDR3 spans 12 residues. The germline CDR1 and CDR2 sequences are SEHNR and FQNEAQ (reference sequence).